These 9 T cell receptor beta chains originate from one sample sequenced in a study of beta chain features in type 1 diabetes. The authors reverse transcribed all of the isolated RNA, so sequencing captured expressed TCRB transcripts. TCRdb's copy holds only in-frame clones and misses some; the assay was immunoSEQ multiplex PCR. The sample lists roughly 170,000 clones, around an eighth seen once, with 0.62% in the top ten. Sequencing input: central memory CD4+ T cells from blood. Receptor source: a woman aged 18-35 years in good health.

This clone has a handful of counts. The CDR3 sequence is CASSLVPRGNTEAFF. For the CDR3, the DNA is TGCGCCAGCAGCTTGGTGCCAAGGGGGAACACTGAAGCTTTCTTT. This chain links TRBV5-1 with TRBJ1-1; D possibly corresponds to TRBD1 (5 bases). V was shortened by 0 bases and J by 1 base, with 10 bases between the two germline ends. CDR3 length: 15 amino acids. CDR1 SGHRS and CDR2 YFSETQ come from the germline V gene.

This rearrangement joins TRBV5-4 to TRBJ1-2; 7 positions agree with TRBD1. The CDR3 is 14 amino acids. In germline, CDR1 is SGHNT, CDR2 YYREEE (reference sequence). J gave up 4 bases and V 4 bases, and 7 bases lay outside the gene matches. The DNA for the CDR3 is TGTGCCAGCAGCCAACCGGGGACAGTCTATGGCTACACCTTC. Residues: CASSQPGTVYGYTF. The complete variable domain, with remaining parts taken from reference TRBV5-4 and TRBJ1-2, reads ETGVTQSPTHLIKTRGQQVTLRCSSQSGHNTVSWYQQALGQGPQFIFQYYREEENGRGNFPPRFSGLQFPNYSSELNVNALELDDSALYLCASSQPGTVYGYTFGSGTRLTVV.

In this sample, this clone turned up once. This sequence joins TRBV10-3 and TRBJ2-7; 11 bases fit TRBD1. This CDR3 is 15 amino acids long. J was trimmed by 5 bases and V by 4 bases; bases with no gene match: 7. From germline, CDR1 is ENHRY and CDR2 SYGVKD. CDR3 bases: TGTGCCATCAGTGCCCCCGGGACAGGGGGAGACGAGCAGTACTTC. Translating it yields CAISAPGTGGDEQYF.

At least ten counts were recorded for this clone. This chain uses TRBV4-1 with TRBJ2-1; 7 bases are a match to TRBD2. CDR1 and CDR2 (germline): MGHRA, YSYEKL. With 2 bases clipped from V and 15 bases from J, the junction kept 16 bases outside the gene matches. CDR3 length: 15 amino acids. Here the CDR3 reads CASSQPSRGSDGGFF. The DNA of the CDR3 is TGCGCCAGCAGCCAACCTTCGCGGGGGTCGGACGGTGGGTTCTTC.

This clone was detected a few times. The V and J genes are TRBV7-9 and TRBJ2-5; possible D gene TRBD2, 5 bases. From germline, CDR1 is SEHNR and CDR2 FQNEAQ (reference sequence). This CDR3 has 15 amino acids. Trimming cost V 2 bases and J 2 bases, with 12 bases left between them. CDR3 region: CASSLWIALQETQYF. The CDR3 DNA is TGTGCCAGCAGCTTATGGATAGCGCTACAAGAGACCCAGTACTTC.

The chain is built from TRBV7-3 and TRBJ1-5, with 7 bases fitting TRBD1. This CDR3 contains 13 residues. Germline loops: CDR1 SGHTA, CDR2 FQGTGA. Unmatched junction bases numbered 0, after V lost 2 bases and J lost 5 bases. The CDR3 DNA sequence: TGTGCCAGCAGCTTAGACAGGGATCAGCCCCAGCATTTT. Its protein is CASSLDRDQPQHF. The complete variable domain, with remaining parts taken from reference TRBV7-3 and TRBJ1-5, reads GAGVSQTPSNKVTEKGKYVELRCDPISGHTALYWYRQSLGQGPEFLIYFQGTGAADDSGLPNDRFFAVRPEGSVSTLKIQRTERGDSAVYLCASSLDRDQPQHFGDGTRLSIL.

This clone was counted between two and nine times. The J gene is TRBJ1-4, the V gene TRBV5-4, with D unresolved. V was shortened by 4 bases and J by 8 bases, with 15 bases between the two germline ends. The CDR3 totals 14 residues. Germline V gives CDR1 SGHNT, CDR2 YYREEE (reference sequence). The CDR3 reads CASSQDSREEKLFF. In nucleotides, the CDR3 is TGTGCCAGCAGCCAAGATAGTCGGGAAGAAAAACTGTTTTTT. Full variable domain (missing parts from reference TRBV5-4 and TRBJ1-4): ETGVTQSPTHLIKTRGQQVTLRCSSQSGHNTVSWYQQALGQGPQFIFQYYREEENGRGNFPPRFSGLQFPNYSSELNVNALELDDSALYLCASSQDSREEKLFFGSGTQLSVL.

This clone was seen more than once but under ten times. V is TRBV6-5 and J is TRBJ2-5, with a tentative D call TRBD2 (6 bases). Germline V gene lookup returns CDR1 MNHEY and CDR2 SVGAGI. The germline V and J ends were trimmed by 6 bases and 1 base, with 18 bases remaining between them. The CDR3 is 16 amino acids. The CDR3, as DNA: TGTGCCAGCAGCTACGTGGGGGGTACCCTCCAAGAGACCCAGTACTTC. Its translation is CASSYVGGTLQETQYF.

The V and J genes are TRBV27 and TRBJ2-6, with D hard to call. The CDR3 totals 17 residues. The V gene's germline CDR1 is MNHEY and CDR2 SMNVEV (reference sequence). Trimming took off 3 bases at V and 1 base at J, with 13 bases between the two ends. The CDR3 loop reads CASSFVVRFSGANVLTF. For the CDR3, the DNA is TGTGCCAGCAGTTTCGTTGTTCGGTTTTCTGGGGCCAACGTCCTGACTTTC.